This T cell receptor (beta chain) was profiled in a study of shared clonotypes between healthy human individuals. The method was immunoSEQ multiplex PCR; TCRdb's version includes in-frame clones alone and lacks a portion of them. The sample consists of roughly 550,000 clones, about 95% of them appearing once. Positively selected for CCR7, the CD45RO-negative cells used as naive CD8 cells excluded terminally differentiated effector memory CD45RA+ cells. Germline CDR1 reads MGHRA; CDR2 reads YSYEKL. After removal of 1 base from V and 10 bases from J, the junction contained 10 bases not matched to a gene. The CDR3 extends over 16 amino acids.

The chain recombines TRBV4-1 with TRBJ2-1; 10 bases are shared with TRBD2. The sample taken for sequencing was naive CD8+ T cells sorted from blood. This TCR derives from a woman in her thirties in good health. CDR3 protein: CASSQVGLAGDGEQFF. DNA for the CDR3: TGCGCCAGCAGCCAAGTTGGGCTAGCGGGAGATGGCGAGCAGTTCTTC.